The sequence of this T cell receptor (beta chain) was determined in a study of graft-versus-host responses after intestinal transplantation. The germline V gene encodes CDR1 LNHDA and CDR2 SQIVND (reference sequence). The CDR3 loop spans 16 amino acids. This clone appeared a few times. Its matching antigen is unknown. One end of the junction varies from germline; a read error may be responsible. Repertoires were generated with immunoSEQ multiplex PCR, while TCRdb's copy carries only in-frame clones and drops some. In the table there are 41,000 or so clones, around 96% of which are singletons. This chain joins TRBV19 and TRBJ2-2; 8 bases line up with TRBD1. The sequence came from a human donor who was the organ donor for an intestinal transplant. Source: unstimulated CD8+ T cells sorted from spleen or lymph node cells, taken before transplant. The CDR3 reads CASSTDREGNAGELFF. Written as DNA, the CDR3 is TGTGCCAGTAGTACGGACAGGGAAGGGAACGCCGGGGAGCTGTTTTTT.